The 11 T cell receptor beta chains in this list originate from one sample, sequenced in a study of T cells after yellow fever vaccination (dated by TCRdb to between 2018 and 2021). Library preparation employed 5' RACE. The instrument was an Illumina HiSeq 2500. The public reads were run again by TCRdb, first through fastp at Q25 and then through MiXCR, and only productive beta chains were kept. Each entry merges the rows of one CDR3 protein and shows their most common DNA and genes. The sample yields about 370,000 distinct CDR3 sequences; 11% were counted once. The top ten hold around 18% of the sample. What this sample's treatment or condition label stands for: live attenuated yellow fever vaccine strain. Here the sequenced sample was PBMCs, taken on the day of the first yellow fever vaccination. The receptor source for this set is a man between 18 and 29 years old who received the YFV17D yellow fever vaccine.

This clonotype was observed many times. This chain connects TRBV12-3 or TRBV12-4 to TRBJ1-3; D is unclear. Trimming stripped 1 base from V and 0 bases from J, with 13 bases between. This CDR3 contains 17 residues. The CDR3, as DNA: TGTGCCAGCAGTTTAGGTCGGCAGGCAAGCTCTGGAAACACCATATATTTT. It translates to CASSLGRQASSGNTIYF.

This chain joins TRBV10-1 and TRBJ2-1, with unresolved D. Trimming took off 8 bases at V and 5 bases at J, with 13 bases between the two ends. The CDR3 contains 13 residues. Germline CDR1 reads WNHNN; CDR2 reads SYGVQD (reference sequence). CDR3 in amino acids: CASRAEENNEQFF. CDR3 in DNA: TGCGCCAGCCGGGCAGAGGAGAACAATGAGCAGTTCTTC.

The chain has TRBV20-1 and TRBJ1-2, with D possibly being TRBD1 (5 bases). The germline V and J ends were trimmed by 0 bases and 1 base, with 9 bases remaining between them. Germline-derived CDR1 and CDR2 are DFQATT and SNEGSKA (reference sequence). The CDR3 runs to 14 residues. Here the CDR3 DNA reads TGCAGTGCTAGAGAACTTGGGGGTAACTATGGCTACACCTTC. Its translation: CSARELGGNYGYTF.

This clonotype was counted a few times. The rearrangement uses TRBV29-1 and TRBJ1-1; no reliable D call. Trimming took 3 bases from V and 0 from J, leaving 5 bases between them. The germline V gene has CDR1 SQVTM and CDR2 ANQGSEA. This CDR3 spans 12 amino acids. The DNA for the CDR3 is TGCAGCGTTGAGGGTATGAACACTGAAGCTTTCTTT. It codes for CSVEGMNTEAFF.

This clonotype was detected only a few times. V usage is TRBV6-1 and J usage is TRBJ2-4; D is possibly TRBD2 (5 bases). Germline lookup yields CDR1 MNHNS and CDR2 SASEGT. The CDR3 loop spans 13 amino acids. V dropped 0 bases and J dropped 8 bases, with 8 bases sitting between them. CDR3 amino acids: CASSEARRYIQYF. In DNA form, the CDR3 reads TGTGCCAGCAGTGAAGCGCGGAGGTACATTCAGTACTTC.

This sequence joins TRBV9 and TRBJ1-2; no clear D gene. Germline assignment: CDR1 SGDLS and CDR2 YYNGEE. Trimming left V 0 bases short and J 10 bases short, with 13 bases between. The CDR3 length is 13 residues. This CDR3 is CASSVDSAFNYTF. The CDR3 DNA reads TGTGCCAGCAGCGTAGACTCTGCATTTAACTACACCTTC.

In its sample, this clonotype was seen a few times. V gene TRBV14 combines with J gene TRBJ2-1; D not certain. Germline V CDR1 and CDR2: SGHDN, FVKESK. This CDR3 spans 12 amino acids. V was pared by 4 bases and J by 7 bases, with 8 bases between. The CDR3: CASSRSWNEQFF. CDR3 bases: TGTGCCAGCAGCCGATCCTGGAATGAGCAGTTCTTC.

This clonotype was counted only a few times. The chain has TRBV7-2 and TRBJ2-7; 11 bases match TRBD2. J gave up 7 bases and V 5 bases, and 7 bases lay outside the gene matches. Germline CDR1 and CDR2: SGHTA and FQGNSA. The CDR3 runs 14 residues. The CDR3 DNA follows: TGTGCCAGCAGCCAGACTAGCGGGGCTTCTGAGCAGTACTTC. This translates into CASSQTSGASEQYF.

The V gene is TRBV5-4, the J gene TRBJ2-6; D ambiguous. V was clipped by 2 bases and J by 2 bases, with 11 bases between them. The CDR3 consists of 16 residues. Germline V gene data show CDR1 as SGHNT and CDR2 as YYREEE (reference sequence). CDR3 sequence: CASSLTTLTGANVLTF. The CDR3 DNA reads TGTGCCAGCAGCTTAACTACCCTAACTGGGGCCAACGTCCTGACTTTC.

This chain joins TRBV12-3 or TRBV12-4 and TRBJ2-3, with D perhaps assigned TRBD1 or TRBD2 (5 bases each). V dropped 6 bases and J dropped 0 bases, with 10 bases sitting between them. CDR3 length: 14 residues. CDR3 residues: CASRGDPSTDTQYF. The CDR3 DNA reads TGTGCCAGCAGAGGGGACCCTAGCACAGATACGCAGTATTTT.

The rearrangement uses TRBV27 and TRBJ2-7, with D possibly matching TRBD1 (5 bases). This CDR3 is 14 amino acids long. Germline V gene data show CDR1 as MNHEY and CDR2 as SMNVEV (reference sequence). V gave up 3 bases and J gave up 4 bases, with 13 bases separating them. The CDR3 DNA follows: TGTGCCAGCAGTTTTAAGGGGAATCTTTACGAGCAGTACTTC. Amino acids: CASSFKGNLYEQYF.